This T cell receptor beta chain was identified during a study of beta chain features in type 1 diabetes. Background on the study: Healthy donors resembled patients in age, gender and cell yields.

Sorting based on CD45RO/CCR7/CD25/CD127/CD95/CD27 separated CD4+ naive, central memory, regulatory and stem cell-like memory cells. The authors reverse transcribed all of the isolated RNA, so sequencing captured expressed TCRB transcripts. It was found that naive, central memory and regulatory T cell samples averaged approximately 3.9 million reads. TCRdb's table, derived via immunoSEQ multiplex PCR, lists solely in-frame clones and lacks some. Among under 250,000 clones listed, 11% to 15% were seen once. This clone was recorded at least ten times. Antigen: not known. The CDR3 extends over 13 amino acids. The V gene's germline CDR1 is SGHDN and CDR2 FVKESK. V lost 1 base and J 4 bases, leaving 4 bases between the germline ends. Study findings and constraints: Type 1 diabetes patients had fewer VDJ junction insertions and more deletions.

The chain joins TRBV14 to TRBJ2-2; D gene unclear. The sequenced material came from naive CD4+ T cells from blood. This clonotype was sampled from a woman between 40 and 50 years old in good health. The CDR3 spells CASSQVFTGELFF. CDR3 nucleotides: TGTGCCAGCAGCCAAGTATTCACCGGGGAGCTGTTTTTT.